The clone carrying this T cell receptor (beta chain) is a singleton in its sample. Using immunoSEQ multiplex PCR, the repertoire was profiled, and TCRdb retains in-frame clones only, with some absent. This sample carries fewer than 90,000 clones, 76% of them seen once, and the ten largest clones take about 15%. This record comes from a study of blood T cell repertoires in COVID-19. This CDR3 region has 12 residues. CDR1 SNHLY and CDR2 FYNNEI come from the germline V gene. V was cut by 6 bases and J by 6 bases, with 9 bases left in between. This sequence joins TRBV2 and TRBJ2-1; D not resolved. Sequenced sample: peripheral blood. The sequence was collected from a man between 60 and 75 years old with COVID-19, enrolled during active disease. The CDR3 reads CASRYSPNEQFF. CDR3 DNA sequence: TGTGCCAGCAGATACAGCCCCAATGAGCAGTTCTTC.